A single sample gave rise to the 6 T cell receptor beta chains below, sequenced in a study of human T cells and chemical hapten exposure. As for time point: patch test 1, 2 weeks after DPC sensitization. Stated treatment: therapeutic diphenylcyclopropenone sensitization with weekly scalp DPC. Via MiXCR, TCRdb re-called the RACE reads, giving one row per CDR3 protein. The table includes roughly 70,000 distinct CDR3 sequences, 9.8% detected once. This specimen was whole blood, taken in connection with sensitization to the hapten diphenylcyclopropenone (DPC). The receptors come from a woman aged 40 to 55 with alopecia areata. Some clones in this sample may be carry-over from other donors' samples.

The table lists this clonotype with many counts. The CDR3: CASSYSMQSPGAFF. CDR3 sequence (DNA): TGTGCCAGCAGTTACTCGATGCAGTCTCCCGGGGCTTTCTTT. The rearrangement links TRBV6-5 to TRBJ1-1; D is unclear. Germline CDR1 and CDR2: MNHEY and SVGAGI. CDR3 length: 14 residues. V dropped 0 bases and J dropped 11 bases, with 16 bases sitting between them.

The V gene is TRBV29-1, the J gene TRBJ2-3; D is unclear. This CDR3 is 15 amino acids long. Trimming left V 6 bases short and J 0 bases short, with 16 bases between. In germline, CDR1 is SQVTM, CDR2 ANQGSEA. CDR3 nucleotides: TGCAGCGTCGCTAATTTAAGATCTAGCACAGATACGCAGTATTTT. Its protein is CSVANLRSSTDTQYF.

The chain uses TRBV19 and TRBJ1-4; D unresolved. The V end lost 3 bases, the J end lost 2 bases, and 13 bases lay between the germline ends. The CDR3 is 16 amino acids. Germline-derived CDR1 and CDR2 are LNHDA and SQIVND (reference sequence). The CDR3 bases are TGTGCCAGTAGTATGAGACCCCTGCGGACTAATGAAAAACTGTTTTTT. Its protein product is CASSMRPLRTNEKLFF. Filled out from reference TRBV19 and TRBJ1-4, the complete variable domain reads DGGITQSPKYLFRKEGQNVTLSCEQNLNHDAMYWYRQDPGQGLRLIYYSQIVNDFQKGDIAEGYSVSREKKESFPLTVTSAQKNPTAFYLCASSMRPLRTNEKLFFGSGTQLSVL.

This clonotype appeared many times. The chain combines TRBV7-9 with TRBJ2-7, with D perhaps TRBD2 (6 bases). The CDR3 consists of 14 residues. CDR1 and CDR2 (germline): SEHNR, FQNEAQ (reference sequence). Trimming shortened V by 5 bases and J by 1 base, and 12 bases separated the two germline ends. The CDR3 loop is CASSTGVVSYEQYF. The CDR3 DNA reads TGTGCCAGCAGCACGGGGGTTGTATCCTACGAGCAGTACTTC. Drawing the rest from reference TRBV7-9 and TRBJ2-7, the complete variable domain is DTGVSQNPRHKITKRGQNVTFRCDPISEHNRLYWYRQTLGQGPEFLTYFQNEAQLEKSRLLSDRFSAERPKGSFSTLEIQRTEQGDSAMYLCASSTGVVSYEQYFGPGTRLTVT.

In this sample, this clonotype turned up many times. The rearrangement joins TRBV11-2 to TRBJ2-2; possibly TRBD2 for D (5 bases). The CDR3 has 15 amino acids. Deletions cut 1 base from V and 5 bases from J, with 11 bases between. CDR1 and CDR2 from the germline V gene are SGHAT and FQNNGV. CDR3 in DNA: TGTGCCAGCAGCTTAGGGACTGTTCCAACCGGGGAGCTGTTTTTT. The encoded protein is CASSLGTVPTGELFF.

This sequence joins TRBV28 and TRBJ2-5, with 10 bases aligning to TRBD1. Trimming removed 7 bases from V and 2 bases from J; junction bases left unmatched: 4. This CDR3 comprises 14 residues. Germline V gene lookup returns CDR1 MDHEN and CDR2 SYDVKM. The DNA for the CDR3 is TGTGCCAGCAAGGGACAGGGGAGTCAAGAGACCCAGTACTTC. Translated: CASKGQGSQETQYF.